A single sample gave rise to the 30 T cell receptor beta chains below, sequenced in a study of cytomegalovirus exposure and HLA in healthy donors. The PCR made use of 60 Vbeta and 13 Jbeta primers. TCRdb keeps only in-frame clones here, not all; method: immunoSEQ multiplex PCR. The data contain about 77,000 clones, approximately 78% of them singletons. Input material: PBMCs. Receptor source: a middle-aged man in good health and CMV-seronegative.

This clone has only a few counts. This chain uses TRBV6-5 with TRBJ1-3; D unresolved. Per the germline V gene, CDR1 is MNHEY and CDR2 is SVGAGI. The CDR3 extends over 14 amino acids. The V end lost 5 bases, the J end lost 0 bases, and 8 bases lay between the germline ends. For the CDR3, the DNA is TGTGCCAGCAGTCGCGGCCACTCTGGAAACACCATATATTTT. It specifies CASSRGHSGNTIYF.

The chain recombines TRBV19 with TRBJ2-2; 9 positions agree with TRBD1. V lost 9 bases to trimming and J lost 3 bases; unmatched junction nucleotides: 14. This CDR3 is built from 17 residues. CDR1 is LNHDA and CDR2 is SQIVND in the germline V gene (reference sequence). The CDR3 is CASLRGPGQGYTGELFF. CDR3 bases: TGTGCCAGCCTTAGGGGGCCGGGACAGGGATACACCGGGGAGCTGTTTTTT. Full variable domain (rest looked up from reference TRBV19 and TRBJ2-2): DGGITQSPKYLFRKEGQNVTLSCEQNLNHDAMYWYRQDPGQGLRLIYYSQIVNDFQKGDIAEGYSVSREKKESFPLTVTSAQKNPTAFYLCASLRGPGQGYTGELFFGEGSRLTVL.

The chain has TRBV7-2 and TRBJ1-2; 9 bases match TRBD1. CDR1 is SGHTA, CDR2 FQGNSA, per germline. The CDR3 extends over 18 amino acids. Trimming removed 1 base from V and 0 bases from J; junction bases left unmatched: 9. The CDR3 DNA follows: TGTGCCAGCAGCTTAGATGTCGGACAGGGGCCAACTAACTATGGCTACACCTTC. Amino acids: CASSLDVGQGPTNYGYTF.

The J gene is TRBJ1-5, the V gene TRBV30; TRBD1 matches at 8 bases. The CDR3 is 13 amino acids. V gave up 5 bases and J gave up 5 bases; unmatched junction bases: 5. Germline lookup yields CDR1 GTSNPN and CDR2 SVGIG (reference sequence). The CDR3 sequence: CAWGQGADQPQHF. The CDR3 bases are TGTGCCTGGGGACAGGGTGCGGATCAGCCCCAGCATTTT.

This clone was seen a single time. This rearrangement joins TRBV28 to TRBJ1-6; D remains ambiguous. The CDR3 consists of 15 residues. V gave up 5 bases and J gave up 6 bases, with 14 bases separating them. Germline CDR1 is MDHEN and CDR2 is SYDVKM. The CDR3, as DNA: TGTGCCAGCAGTCCGTGGTCGCAGATTAATTCACCCCTCCACTTT. Translated, it gives CASSPWSQINSPLHF.

The chain has TRBV27 and TRBJ2-4; D not certain. Germline assignment: CDR1 MNHEY and CDR2 SMNVEV (reference sequence). V was pared by 6 bases and J by 3 bases, with 12 bases between. CDR3 size: 14 residues. CDR3 amino acids: CASRSARSKNIQYF. In DNA, the CDR3 is TGTGCCAGCAGGTCTGCCAGAAGCAAAAACATTCAGTACTTC.

A remark on this clone: An end of the junction does not agree with germline; a read error may underlie this. The sample carries other DNA sequences with the same CDR3. The rearrangement uses TRBV4-3 and TRBJ1-6; TRBD1 agrees at 7 bases. This CDR3 is 17 amino acids long. In germline, CDR1 is LGHNA, CDR2 YSLEER. This CDR3 reads CASSQKRRQGRDSPLHF. CDR3 bases: TGCGCCAGTAGCCAAAAACGGCGACAGGGTCGCGATTCACCCCTCCACTTT.

This clone was counted a single time. The gene calls are TRBV5-4 and TRBJ2-1; 9 nucleotides line up with TRBD2. Trimming removed 3 bases from V and 9 bases from J; junction bases left unmatched: 16. CDR1 and CDR2 from the germline V gene are SGHNT and YYREEE (reference sequence). The CDR3 runs 17 residues. DNA for the CDR3: TGTGCCAGCAGCTCCTCAGGTGGCGGGGGGGTCACCGGTGAGCAGTTCTTC. Translated, it gives CASSSSGGGGVTGEQFF.

The rearrangement uses TRBV5-6 and TRBJ2-3; D might be TRBD1 (5 bases). Deletions cut 4 bases from V and 2 bases from J, with 11 bases between. The CDR3 length is 14 residues. Germline V gene data show CDR1 as SGHDT and CDR2 as YYEEEE. The CDR3 reads CASSSRVLTDTQYF. The CDR3, as DNA: TGTGCCAGCAGCAGCAGGGTACTCACAGATACGCAGTATTTT. The variable domain in full, with the rest retrieved from reference TRBV5-6 and TRBJ2-3, is DAGVTQSPTHLIKTRGQQVTLRCSPKSGHDTVSWYQQALGQGPQFIFQYYEEEERQRGNFPDRFSGHQFPNYSSELNVNALLLGDSALYLCASSSRVLTDTQYFGPGTRLTVL.

The chain is built from TRBV6-5 and TRBJ1-5; D perhaps matches TRBD1 (6 bases). The V gene lost 5 bases and the J gene lost 5 bases, with 13 bases spanning the gap. This CDR3 is built from 14 residues. The V gene's germline CDR1 is MNHEY and CDR2 SVGAGI. For the CDR3, the DNA is TGTGCCAGCAGTAAACAGGGAAGGGATCAGCCCCAGCATTTT. Protein product: CASSKQGRDQPQHF.

V gene TRBV6-5 combines with J gene TRBJ1-2; D ambiguous. Trimming shortened V by 5 bases and J by 5 bases, and 9 bases separated the two germline ends. CDR3 length: 12 amino acids. The germline V gene encodes CDR1 MNHEY and CDR2 SVGAGI. CDR3 DNA: TGTGCCAGCAGTACCCCAGCGTATGGCTACACCTTC. It is translated as CASSTPAYGYTF.

The chain recombines TRBV5-5 with TRBJ1-4; TRBD1 agrees at 7 bases. In germline, CDR1 is SGHKS, CDR2 YYEKEE (reference sequence). The V gene end was trimmed by 5 bases and the J gene end by 3 bases; junction bases not matched to a gene: 7. This CDR3 has 15 residues. The CDR3 nucleotides are TGTGCCAGCAGAAATCCGGGACAGTCTAATGAAAAACTGTTTTTT. This gives the protein CASRNPGQSNEKLFF.

This chain links TRBV10-3 with TRBJ2-1; D may be TRBD1 (5 bases). Germline CDR1 is ENHRY and CDR2 is SYGVKD. V was cut by 1 base and J by 2 bases, with 12 bases left in between. There are 16 residues in the CDR3. The CDR3 sequence is CAISEFRAATYNEQFF. The CDR3 nucleotides read TGTGCCATCAGTGAGTTCAGGGCCGCAACCTACAATGAGCAGTTCTTC.

The chain is built from TRBV27 and TRBJ1-5; 7 bases match TRBD1. CDR1 MNHEY and CDR2 SMNVEV come from the germline V gene (reference sequence). CDR3 length equals 16 residues. Unmatched junction bases numbered 5, after V lost 3 bases and J lost 0 bases. The CDR3 DNA follows: TGTGCCAGCAGTTTGGAGGGGGCGCGTAGCAATCAGCCCCAGCATTTT. Protein product: CASSLEGARSNQPQHF.

CDR3 DNA: TGTGCCAGCAGTTTATACATTCGTTATCTCTCCTACAATGAGCAGTTCTTC. Residues: CASSLYIRYLSYNEQFF. The chain is built from TRBV27 and TRBJ2-1; D not certain. V dropped 1 base and J dropped 0 bases, with 13 bases sitting between them. This CDR3 comprises 17 residues. In germline, CDR1 is MNHEY, CDR2 SMNVEV (reference sequence).

The chain couples TRBV5-4 to TRBJ1-2; TRBD1 agrees at 8 bases. The CDR3 covers 13 residues. Germline values: CDR1 SGHNT, CDR2 YYREEE (reference sequence). Germline trimming cut 4 bases from V and 7 bases from J; bases unmatched to any gene: 6. The CDR3 nucleotides read TGTGCCAGCAGCATTACAGGGGGAAGTGGCTACACCTTC. Translating gives CASSITGGSGYTF.

The V and J genes are TRBV19 and TRBJ2-7; 8 bases map to TRBD1. Germline assignment: CDR1 LNHDA and CDR2 SQIVND (reference sequence). Germline trimming cut 6 bases from V and 1 base from J; bases unmatched to any gene: 8. CDR3 length: 15 amino acids. CDR3 in DNA: TGTGCCAGTAGCCCTGGACAGGGCCGGTCCTACGAGCAGTACTTC. This gives the protein CASSPGQGRSYEQYF.

The chain carries TRBV7-6 and TRBJ2-7, with a possible D match to TRBD1 (6 bases). CDR3 length: 13 residues. Trimming cost V 1 base and J 4 bases, with 8 bases left between them. The germline V gene encodes CDR1 SGHVS and CDR2 FNYEAQ. The CDR3 sequence: CASSLGQVYEQYF. Written as DNA, the CDR3 is TGTGCCAGCAGCTTAGGACAGGTATACGAGCAGTACTTC.

The chain joins TRBV11-2 to TRBJ2-1; no firm D call. V was cut by 1 base and J by 8 bases, with 12 bases left in between. This CDR3 region has 14 residues. The germline V gene encodes CDR1 SGHAT and CDR2 FQNNGV. The CDR3 DNA is TGTGCCAGCAGCTTAGGGCCAGGTATCGATGAGCAGTTCTTC. Translating it yields CASSLGPGIDEQFF.

This clone was seen just once. Other DNA sequences in this sample translate to the same CDR3. The chain carries TRBV7-2 and TRBJ2-7, with D tentatively TRBD1 (5 bases). Germline V CDR1 and CDR2: SGHTA, FQGNSA. The ends were cut back, 7 bases at V and 4 bases at J, with 17 bases in the middle. CDR3 size: 14 residues. CDR3 in DNA: TGTGCCAGCACCGTGTCGAGGCAGGGATACGAGCAGTACTTC. As protein: CASTVSRQGYEQYF.

The chain couples TRBV9 to TRBJ1-2; D gene ambiguous. Trimming took 6 bases from V and 7 from J, leaving 7 bases between them. This CDR3 is 10 amino acids long. CDR1 is SGDLS and CDR2 is YYNGEE in the germline V gene. The CDR3 protein is CASTGGGYTF. In DNA, the CDR3 is TGTGCCAGCACCGGTGGTGGCTACACCTTC.

V and J are TRBV7-2 and TRBJ1-6, with 9 bases aligning to TRBD1. The CDR3 runs to 16 residues. CDR1 and CDR2 (germline): SGHTA, FQGNSA. J was trimmed by 9 bases and V by 1 base; bases with no gene match: 7. CDR3 loop: CASSLDDRGYLSPLHF. The CDR3 region has the DNA TGTGCCAGCAGCTTAGATGACAGGGGGTATCTTTCACCCCTCCACTTT.

The chain is built from TRBV6-5 and TRBJ2-7; weak D call: TRBD2 (7 bases). The germline gives CDR1 MNHEY, CDR2 SVGAGI. V was clipped by 4 bases and J by 6 bases, with 16 bases between them. The CDR3 is made up of 14 amino acids. This CDR3 reads CASSLQTGGGEQYF. CDR3 DNA sequence: TGTGCCAGCAGTTTGCAGACAGGCGGGGGCGAGCAGTACTTC.

This sequence joins TRBV19 and TRBJ1-2; 7 bases line up with TRBD1. Germline values: CDR1 LNHDA, CDR2 SQIVND (reference sequence). The trim removed 7 bases at V and 4 bases at J, leaving 9 bases unmatched. This CDR3 contains 14 residues. The chain's CDR3 is CASNSQGGAYGYTF. CDR3 nucleotide sequence: TGTGCCAGTAATTCCCAGGGGGGCGCCTATGGCTACACCTTC.

V is TRBV18 and J is TRBJ1-1, with TRBD1 matching over 7 bases. Per germline, CDR1 KGHSH and CDR2 LQKENI. The CDR3 is 16 amino acids. V trimming: 0 bases; J trimming: 1 base; junction bases outside the gene matches: 5. The CDR3 region has the DNA TGTGCCAGCTCACCACCCGGCAGGGGGAGGAACACTGAAGCTTTCTTT. Translation gives CASSPPGRGRNTEAFF.

In this sample, this clone turned up a few times. The chain carries TRBV6-1 and TRBJ2-5; 10 bases line up with TRBD2. The CDR3 length is 15 residues. CDR1 and CDR2 (germline): MNHNS, SASEGT. The V segment lost 4 bases and the J segment 7 bases; nucleotides outside the gene matches: 9. CDR3 protein: CASSVSGGADGTQYF. The DNA of the CDR3 is TGTGCCAGCAGTGTCAGCGGGGGGGCCGATGGGACCCAGTACTTC.

The gene calls are TRBV28 and TRBJ1-2; 7 nucleotides match TRBD1. The CDR3 runs to 12 residues. Per germline, CDR1 MDHEN and CDR2 SYDVKM. Losses at the gene ends were 5 bases for V and 7 bases for J; bases not matched to a gene: 4. The CDR3 sequence: CASSRQGVGYTF. CDR3 coding DNA: TGTGCCAGCAGTCGCCAGGGGGTTGGCTACACCTTC.

This chain connects TRBV4-3 to TRBJ2-1, with 8 bases aligning to TRBD1. The V gene's germline CDR1 is LGHNA and CDR2 YSLEER. The CDR3 sequence is 14 residues long. After removal of 1 base from V and 10 bases from J, the junction contained 6 bases not matched to a gene. As DNA, the CDR3 is TGCGCCAGCAGCCAAGTGACAGGGGTCGGAGAGCAGTTCTTC. Amino acids: CASSQVTGVGEQFF.

The gene calls are TRBV15 and TRBJ1-3; 8 nucleotides line up with TRBD1. The ends lost 0 bases at V and 7 bases at J; junction bases unmatched: 2. This CDR3 has 14 amino acids. From germline, CDR1 is LNHNV and CDR2 YYDKDF (reference sequence). CDR3 amino acids: CATSRDTGGNTIYF. Written as DNA, the CDR3 is TGTGCCACCAGCAGAGACACAGGGGGGAACACCATATATTTT. Together with reference TRBV15 and TRBJ1-3, the CDR3 gives the full variable domain: DAMVIQNPRYQVTQFGKPVTLSCSQTLNHNVMYWYQQKSSQAPKLLFHYYDKDFNNEADTPDNFQSRRPNTSFCFLDIRSPGLGDTAMYLCATSRDTGGNTIYFGEGSWLTVV.

On this clone itself: No DNA is shown, since the ends of the CDR3 on it are uncertain; the CDR3 is the one TCRdb lists. This chain joins TRBV9 and TRBJ2-1; the table names TRBD2, a call not compared with the DNA. Including both end residues, the CDR3 is 13 amino acids long. Germline lookup yields CDR1 SGDLS and CDR2 YYNGEE. CDR3 region: CASSVGGGTMRFF.